This TCR beta chain emerged from a study of chemoradiotherapy in HPV16-positive cancers. Background on the study: Candidate HPV-specific T-cell clones and common TCR motifs came from functional assays in a couple of HPV16-positive patients.

Assay: immunoSEQ multiplex PCR; the TCRdb copy retains only in-frame clones and omits some. The table lists around 53,000 clones, under 95% of them singletons, with around 3.5% in the top ten. Over chemoradiotherapy, repertoires were sampled more than once. Study-wide points: Non-HPV-specific T cells did not expand in tumors during treatment, whereas candidate HPV-specific clones and E7-related motifs did. The functional HPV-specific definition rests on just two HPV16-positive patients.

Details on this clone: Its antigen is unknown.

The clonotype was recovered from a human donor with HPV-associated anogenital cancer. Sequenced here: blood, sampled from a patient who underwent chemoradiotherapy.

The CDR3 region is CASSRVNTEAFF. In nucleotides, the CDR3 is TGTGCCAGCAGTAGGGTGAACACTGAAGCTTTCTTT. The genes are TRBV6-6 and TRBJ1-1; D not resolved. Germline V gives CDR1 MNHNY, CDR2 SVGAGI (reference sequence). V was clipped by 5 bases and J by 0 bases, with 4 bases between them. The CDR3 runs 12 residues.